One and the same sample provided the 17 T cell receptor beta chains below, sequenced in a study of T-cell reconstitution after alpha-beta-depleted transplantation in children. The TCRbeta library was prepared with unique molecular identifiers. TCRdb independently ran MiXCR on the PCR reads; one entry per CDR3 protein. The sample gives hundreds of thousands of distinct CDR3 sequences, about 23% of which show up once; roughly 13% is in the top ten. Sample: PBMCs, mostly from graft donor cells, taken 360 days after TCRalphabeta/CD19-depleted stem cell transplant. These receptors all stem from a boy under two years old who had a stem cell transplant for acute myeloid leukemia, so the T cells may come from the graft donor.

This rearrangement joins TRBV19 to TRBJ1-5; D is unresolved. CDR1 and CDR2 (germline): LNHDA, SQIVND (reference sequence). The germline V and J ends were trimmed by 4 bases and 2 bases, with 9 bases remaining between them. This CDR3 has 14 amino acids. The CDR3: CASSKHHGNQPQHF. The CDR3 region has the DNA TGTGCCAGTAGTAAACACCATGGCAATCAGCCCCAGCATTTT.

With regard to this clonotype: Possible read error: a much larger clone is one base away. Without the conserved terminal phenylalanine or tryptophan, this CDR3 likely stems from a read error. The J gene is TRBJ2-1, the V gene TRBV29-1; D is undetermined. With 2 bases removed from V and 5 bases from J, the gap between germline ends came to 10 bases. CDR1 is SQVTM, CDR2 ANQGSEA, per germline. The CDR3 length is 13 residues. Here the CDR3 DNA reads TGCAGCGTTGAACCCGGCCGGGACAATGAGCAGTTCTAC. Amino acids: CSVEPGRDNEQFY.

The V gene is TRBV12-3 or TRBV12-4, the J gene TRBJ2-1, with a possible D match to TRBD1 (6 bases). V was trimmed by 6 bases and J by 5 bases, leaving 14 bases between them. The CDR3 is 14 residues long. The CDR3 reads CASSLTGKHNEQFF. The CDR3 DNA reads TGTGCCAGCAGCCTCACAGGGAAACACAATGAGCAGTTCTTC.

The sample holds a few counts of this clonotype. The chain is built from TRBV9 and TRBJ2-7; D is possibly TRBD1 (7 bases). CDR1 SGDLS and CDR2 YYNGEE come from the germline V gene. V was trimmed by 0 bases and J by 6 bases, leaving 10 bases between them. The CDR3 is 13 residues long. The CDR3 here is CASSVGQGGEQYF. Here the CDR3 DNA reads TGTGCCAGCAGCGTAGGACAGGGAGGCGAGCAGTACTTC.

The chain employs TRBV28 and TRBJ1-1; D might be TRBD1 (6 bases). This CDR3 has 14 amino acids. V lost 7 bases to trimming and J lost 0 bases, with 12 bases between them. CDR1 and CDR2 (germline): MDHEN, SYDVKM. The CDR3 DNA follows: TGTGCCAGCAATTCAGGGGAATTGAACACTGAAGCTTTCTTT. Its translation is CASNSGELNTEAFF.

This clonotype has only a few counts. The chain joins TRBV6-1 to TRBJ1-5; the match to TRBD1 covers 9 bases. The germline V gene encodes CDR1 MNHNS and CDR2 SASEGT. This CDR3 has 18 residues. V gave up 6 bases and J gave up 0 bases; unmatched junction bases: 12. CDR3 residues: CASRALGQGLYSNQPQHF. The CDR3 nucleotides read TGTGCCAGCAGGGCCCTGGGACAGGGATTATATAGCAATCAGCCCCAGCATTTT.

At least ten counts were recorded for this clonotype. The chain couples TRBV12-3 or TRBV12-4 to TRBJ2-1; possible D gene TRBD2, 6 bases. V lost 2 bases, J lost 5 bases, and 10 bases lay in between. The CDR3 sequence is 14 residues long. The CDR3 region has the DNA TGTGCCAGCAGTTTAAGGGACTTACACAATGAGCAGTTCTTC. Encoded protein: CASSLRDLHNEQFF.

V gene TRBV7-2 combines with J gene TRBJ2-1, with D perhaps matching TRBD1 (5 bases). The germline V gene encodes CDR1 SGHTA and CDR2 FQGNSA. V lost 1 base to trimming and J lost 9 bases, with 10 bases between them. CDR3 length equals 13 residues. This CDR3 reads CASSLEGWGEQFF. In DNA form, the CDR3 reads TGTGCCAGCAGCTTAGAGGGGTGGGGTGAGCAGTTCTTC.

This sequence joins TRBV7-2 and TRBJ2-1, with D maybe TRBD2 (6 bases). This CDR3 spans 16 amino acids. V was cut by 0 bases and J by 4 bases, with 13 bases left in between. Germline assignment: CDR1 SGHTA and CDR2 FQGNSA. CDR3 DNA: TGTGCCAGCAGCTTAGCGCATGGGACTCAATACAATGAGCAGTTCTTC. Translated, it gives CASSLAHGTQYNEQFF.

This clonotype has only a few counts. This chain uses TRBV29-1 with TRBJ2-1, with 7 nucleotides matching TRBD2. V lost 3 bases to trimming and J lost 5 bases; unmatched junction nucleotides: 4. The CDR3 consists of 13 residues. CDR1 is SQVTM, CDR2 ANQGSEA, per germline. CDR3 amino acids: CSVDNLADNEQFF. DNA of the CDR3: TGCAGCGTTGATAATCTAGCGGACAATGAGCAGTTCTTC.

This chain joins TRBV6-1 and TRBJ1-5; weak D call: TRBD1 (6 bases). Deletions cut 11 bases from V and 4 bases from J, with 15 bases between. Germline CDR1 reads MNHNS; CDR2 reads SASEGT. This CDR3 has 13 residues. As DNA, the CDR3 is TGTGCCGCCGGCAGGGGTGTAAATCAGCCCCAGCATTTT. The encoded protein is CAAGRGVNQPQHF.

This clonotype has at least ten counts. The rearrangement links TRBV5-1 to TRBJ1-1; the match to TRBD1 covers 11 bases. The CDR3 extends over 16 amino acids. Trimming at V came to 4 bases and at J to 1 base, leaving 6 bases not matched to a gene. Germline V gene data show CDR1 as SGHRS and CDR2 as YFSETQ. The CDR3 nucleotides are TGCGCCAGCAGCCCTGGACAGGGGGCCCAGAACACTGAAGCTTTCTTT. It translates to CASSPGQGAQNTEAFF. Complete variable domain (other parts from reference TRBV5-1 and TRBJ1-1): KAGVTQTPRYLIKTRGQQVTLSCSPISGHRSVSWYQQTPGQGLQFLFEYFSETQRNKGNFPGRFSGRQFSNSRSEMNVSTLELGDSALYLCASSPGQGAQNTEAFFGQGTRLTVV.

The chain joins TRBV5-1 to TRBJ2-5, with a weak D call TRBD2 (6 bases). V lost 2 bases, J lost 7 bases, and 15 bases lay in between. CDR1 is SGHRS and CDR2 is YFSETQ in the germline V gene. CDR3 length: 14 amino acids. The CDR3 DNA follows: TGCGCCAGCAGCTTAACGGGACTCGAAGGGACCCAGTACTTC. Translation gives CASSLTGLEGTQYF.

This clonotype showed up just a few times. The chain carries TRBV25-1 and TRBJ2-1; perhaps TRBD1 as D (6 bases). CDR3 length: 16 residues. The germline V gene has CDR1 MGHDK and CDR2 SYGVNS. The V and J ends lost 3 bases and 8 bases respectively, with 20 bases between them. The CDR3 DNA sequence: TGTGCCAGCAGTGAGGGGTATGTGGCAGGGGTCGATGAGCAGTTCTTC. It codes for CASSEGYVAGVDEQFF.

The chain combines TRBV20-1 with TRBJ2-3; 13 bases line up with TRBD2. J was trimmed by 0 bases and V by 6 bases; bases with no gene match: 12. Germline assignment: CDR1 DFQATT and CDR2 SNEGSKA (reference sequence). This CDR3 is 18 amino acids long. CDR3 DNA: TGCAGTGCCGGCGGGGGACTAGCGGGGTGGTCTAGCACAGATACGCAGTATTTT. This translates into CSAGGGLAGWSSTDTQYF.

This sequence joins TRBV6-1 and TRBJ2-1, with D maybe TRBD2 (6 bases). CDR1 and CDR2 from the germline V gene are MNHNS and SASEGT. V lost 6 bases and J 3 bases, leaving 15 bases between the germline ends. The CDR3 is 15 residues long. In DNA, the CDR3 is TGTGCCAGCAGCCCGCCGGGGGAAGGCTACAATGAGCAGTTCTTC. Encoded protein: CASSPPGEGYNEQFF.

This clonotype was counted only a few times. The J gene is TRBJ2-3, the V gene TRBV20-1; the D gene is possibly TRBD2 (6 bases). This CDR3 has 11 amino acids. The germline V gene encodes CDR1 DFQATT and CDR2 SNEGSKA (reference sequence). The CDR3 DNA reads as TGCAGGGGGACTGGCGGGTTCACGCAGTATTTT. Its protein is CRGTGGFTQYF.